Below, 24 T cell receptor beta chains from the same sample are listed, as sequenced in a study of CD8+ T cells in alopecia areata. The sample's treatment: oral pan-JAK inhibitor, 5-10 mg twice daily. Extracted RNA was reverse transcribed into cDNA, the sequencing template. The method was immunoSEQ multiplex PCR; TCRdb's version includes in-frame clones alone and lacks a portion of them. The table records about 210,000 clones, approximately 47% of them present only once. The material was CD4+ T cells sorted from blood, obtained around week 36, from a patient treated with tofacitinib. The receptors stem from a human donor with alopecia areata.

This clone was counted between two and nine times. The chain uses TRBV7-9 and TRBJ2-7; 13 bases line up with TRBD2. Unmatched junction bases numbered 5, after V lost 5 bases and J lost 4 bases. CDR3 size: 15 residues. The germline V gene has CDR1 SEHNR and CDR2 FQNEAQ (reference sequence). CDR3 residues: CASSPSLAGGYEQYF. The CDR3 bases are TGTGCCAGCAGCCCTTCACTAGCGGGAGGGTACGAGCAGTACTTC.

CDR3 nucleotides: TGTGCCAGCAGCGTAGGCGCGACTAGCGGGGCCTACGAGCAGTACTTC. Translated: CASSVGATSGAYEQYF. This rearrangement joins TRBV9 to TRBJ2-7; 11 nucleotides match TRBD2. This CDR3 spans 16 amino acids. With 0 bases clipped from V and 2 bases from J, the junction kept 4 bases outside the gene matches. Germline V lookup: CDR1 SGDLS, CDR2 YYNGEE.

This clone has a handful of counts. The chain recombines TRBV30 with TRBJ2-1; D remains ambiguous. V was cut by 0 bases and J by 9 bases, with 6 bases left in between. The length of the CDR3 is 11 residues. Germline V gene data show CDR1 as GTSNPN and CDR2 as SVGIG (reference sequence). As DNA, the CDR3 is TGTGCCTGGAGTGTAAAGGTTGAGCAGTTCTTC. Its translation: CAWSVKVEQFF.

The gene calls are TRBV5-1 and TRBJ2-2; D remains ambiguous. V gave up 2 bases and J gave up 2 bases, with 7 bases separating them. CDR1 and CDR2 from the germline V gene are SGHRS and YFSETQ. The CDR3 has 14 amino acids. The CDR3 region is CASSLASNTGELFF. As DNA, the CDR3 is TGCGCCAGCAGCTTAGCCTCAAACACCGGGGAGCTGTTTTTT.

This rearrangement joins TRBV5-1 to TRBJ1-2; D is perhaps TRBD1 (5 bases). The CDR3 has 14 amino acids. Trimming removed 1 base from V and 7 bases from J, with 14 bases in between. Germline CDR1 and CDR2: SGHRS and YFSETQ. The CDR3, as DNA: TGCGCCAGCAGCTTGTCGTCCATAGGGGCTGGCTACACCTTC. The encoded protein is CASSLSSIGAGYTF.

CDR3 amino acids: CASSLLTTEQFF. DNA for the CDR3: TGTGCCAGCAGCTTGTTGACGACTGAGCAGTTCTTC. The V call is TRBV11-2, the J call TRBJ2-1; no clear D gene. The CDR3 sequence is 12 residues long. In germline, CDR1 is SGHAT, CDR2 FQNNGV. V was pared by 3 bases and J by 9 bases, with 9 bases between.

This CDR3 reads CASSPLSRLAGVGETQYF. CDR3 nucleotide sequence: TGTGCCAGCAGCCCCCTCTCCCGACTAGCGGGAGTGGGGGAGACCCAGTACTTC. This chain uses TRBV7-6 with TRBJ2-5; 12 bases are a match to TRBD2. The germline V gene encodes CDR1 SGHVS and CDR2 FNYEAQ. V gave up 5 bases and J gave up 5 bases; unmatched junction bases: 15. The CDR3 is 18 amino acids.

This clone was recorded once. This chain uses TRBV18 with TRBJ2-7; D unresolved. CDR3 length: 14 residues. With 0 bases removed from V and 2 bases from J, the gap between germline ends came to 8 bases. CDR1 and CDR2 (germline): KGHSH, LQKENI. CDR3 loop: CASSPPARAYEQYF. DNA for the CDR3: TGTGCCAGCTCACCACCCGCAAGGGCCTACGAGCAGTACTTC.

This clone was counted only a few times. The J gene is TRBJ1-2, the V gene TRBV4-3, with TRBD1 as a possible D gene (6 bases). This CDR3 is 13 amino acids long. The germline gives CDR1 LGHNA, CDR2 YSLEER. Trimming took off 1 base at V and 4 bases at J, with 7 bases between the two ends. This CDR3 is CASSQGTAYGYTF. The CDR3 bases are TGCGCCAGCAGCCAAGGGACAGCCTATGGCTACACCTTC.

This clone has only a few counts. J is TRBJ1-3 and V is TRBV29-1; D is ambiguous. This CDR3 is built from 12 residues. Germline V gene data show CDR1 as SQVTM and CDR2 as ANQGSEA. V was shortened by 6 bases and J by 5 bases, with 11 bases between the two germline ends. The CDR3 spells CSVDLGRNTIYF. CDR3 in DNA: TGCAGCGTCGACTTAGGGAGAAACACCATATATTTT.

CDR3 sequence (DNA): TGTGCCAGCAGCTTACGCGGACAGGGCAATCAGCCCCAGCATTTT. Protein: CASSLRGQGNQPQHF. This chain joins TRBV11-2 and TRBJ1-5; TRBD1 matches 7 bases. This CDR3 region has 15 residues. The V gene end was trimmed by 2 bases and the J gene end by 2 bases; junction bases not matched to a gene: 3. In germline, CDR1 is SGHAT, CDR2 FQNNGV.

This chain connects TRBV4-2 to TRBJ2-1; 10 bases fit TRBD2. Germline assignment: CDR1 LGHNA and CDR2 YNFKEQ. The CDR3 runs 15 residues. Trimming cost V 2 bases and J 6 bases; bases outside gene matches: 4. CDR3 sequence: CASSQPGTSANEQFF. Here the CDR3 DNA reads TGTGCCAGCAGCCAACCCGGGACTAGCGCCAATGAGCAGTTCTTC.

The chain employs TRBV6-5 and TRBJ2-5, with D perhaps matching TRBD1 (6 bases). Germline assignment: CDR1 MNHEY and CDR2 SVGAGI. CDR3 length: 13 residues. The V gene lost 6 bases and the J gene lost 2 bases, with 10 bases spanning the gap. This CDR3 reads CASRDSLQETQYF. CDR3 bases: TGTGCCAGCAGGGACAGCCTTCAAGAGACCCAGTACTTC.

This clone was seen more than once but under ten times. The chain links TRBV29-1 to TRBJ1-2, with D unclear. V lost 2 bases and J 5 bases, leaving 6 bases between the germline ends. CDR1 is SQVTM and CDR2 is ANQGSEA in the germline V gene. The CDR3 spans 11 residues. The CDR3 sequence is CSVEFRYGYTF. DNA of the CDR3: TGCAGCGTTGAATTCAGATATGGCTACACCTTC. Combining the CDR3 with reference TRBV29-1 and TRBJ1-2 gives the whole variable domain SAVISQKPSRDICQRGTSLTIQCQVDSQVTMMFWYRQQPGQSLTLIATANQGSEATYESGFVIDKFPISRPNLTFSTLTVSNMSPEDSSIYLCSVEFRYGYTFGSGTRLTVV.

The CDR3: CASSGQNATNEKLFF. CDR3 nucleotides: TGTGCCAGCAGCGGACAGAATGCAACTAATGAAAAACTGTTTTTT. The rearrangement uses TRBV9 and TRBJ1-4; possible D gene TRBD1, 5 bases. The V end lost 3 bases, the J end lost 0 bases, and 9 bases lay between the germline ends. The CDR3 spans 15 residues. Per germline, CDR1 SGDLS and CDR2 YYNGEE. The full variable domain, rest sourced from reference TRBV9 and TRBJ1-4, is DSGVTQTPKHLITATGQRVTLRCSPRSGDLSVYWYQQSLDQGLQFLIQYYNGEERAKGNILERFSAQQFPDLHSELNLSSLELGDSALYFCASSGQNATNEKLFFGSGTQLSVL.

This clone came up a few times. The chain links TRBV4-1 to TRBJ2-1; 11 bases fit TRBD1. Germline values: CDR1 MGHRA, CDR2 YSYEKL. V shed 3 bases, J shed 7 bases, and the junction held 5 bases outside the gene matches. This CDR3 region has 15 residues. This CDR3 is CASSQDRGLENEQFF. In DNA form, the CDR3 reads TGCGCCAGCAGCCAGGACAGGGGGCTGGAGAATGAGCAGTTCTTC.

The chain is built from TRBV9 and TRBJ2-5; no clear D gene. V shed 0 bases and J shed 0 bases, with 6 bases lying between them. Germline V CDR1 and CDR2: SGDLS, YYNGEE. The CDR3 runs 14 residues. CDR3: CASSVGVYQETQYF. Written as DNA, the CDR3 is TGTGCCAGCAGCGTAGGGGTGTACCAAGAGACCCAGTACTTC.

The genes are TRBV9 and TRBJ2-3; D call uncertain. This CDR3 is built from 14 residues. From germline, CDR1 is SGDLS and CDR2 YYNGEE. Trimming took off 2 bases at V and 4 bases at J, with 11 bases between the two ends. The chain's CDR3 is CASSVTPSPDTQYF. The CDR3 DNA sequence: TGTGCCAGCAGCGTCACCCCCTCTCCAGATACGCAGTATTTT.

The CDR3 DNA reads as TGCGCCAGCAGCCGCCCCCACATGAGCGGCAGGGATGAGCAGTTCTTC. Its translation is CASSRPHMSGRDEQFF. The chain recombines TRBV4-1 with TRBJ2-1; D possibly uses TRBD1 or TRBD2 (5 bases each). Germline V gene data show CDR1 as MGHRA and CDR2 as YSYEKL. The CDR3 sequence is 16 residues long. V shed 4 bases and J shed 8 bases, with 21 bases lying between them.

The CDR3 is CASSLGEGLGQPQHF. CDR3 sequence (DNA): TGTGCCAGCAGCTTGGGAGAGGGGCTAGGGCAGCCCCAGCATTTT. The chain couples TRBV7-2 to TRBJ1-5, with D possibly matching TRBD1 (5 bases). Germline assignment: CDR1 SGHTA and CDR2 FQGNSA. The CDR3 contains 15 residues. Trimming removed 3 bases at V and 7 bases at J, with 16 bases between.

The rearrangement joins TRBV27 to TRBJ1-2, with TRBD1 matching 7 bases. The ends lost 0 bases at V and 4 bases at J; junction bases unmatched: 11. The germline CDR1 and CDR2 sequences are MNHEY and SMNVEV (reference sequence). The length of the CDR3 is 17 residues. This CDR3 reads CASSLSVGLTGPYGYTF. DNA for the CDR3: TGTGCCAGCAGTTTATCGGTGGGCTTGACAGGGCCCTATGGCTACACCTTC.

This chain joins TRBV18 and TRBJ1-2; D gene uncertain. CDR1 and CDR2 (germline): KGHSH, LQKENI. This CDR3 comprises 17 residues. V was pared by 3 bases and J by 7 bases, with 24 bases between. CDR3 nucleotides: TGTGCCAGCTCACCCCAACGACTTGCAGGAACGGCTAGTGGCTACACCTTC. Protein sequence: CASSPQRLAGTASGYTF. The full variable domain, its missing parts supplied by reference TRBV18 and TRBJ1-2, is NAGVMQNPRHLVRRRGQEARLRCSPMKGHSHVYWYRQLPEEGLKFMVYLQKENIIDESGMPKERFSAEFPKEGPSILRIQQVVRGDSAAYFCASSPQRLAGTASGYTFGSGTRLTVV.

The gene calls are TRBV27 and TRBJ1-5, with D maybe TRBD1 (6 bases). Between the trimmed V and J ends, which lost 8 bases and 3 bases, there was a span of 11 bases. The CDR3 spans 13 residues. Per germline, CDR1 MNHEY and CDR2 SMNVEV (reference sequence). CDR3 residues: CASPGGANQPQHF. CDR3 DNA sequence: TGTGCCAGCCCCGGGGGGGCCAATCAGCCCCAGCATTTT.

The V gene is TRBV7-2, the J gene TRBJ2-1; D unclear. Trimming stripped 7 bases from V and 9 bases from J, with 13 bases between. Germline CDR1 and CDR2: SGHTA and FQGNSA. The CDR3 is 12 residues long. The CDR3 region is CASTWALGEQFF. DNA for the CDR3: TGTGCCAGCACCTGGGCGCTGGGTGAGCAGTTCTTC.